This paragraph covers one T cell receptor (beta chain) sequence. Other DNA sequences in the sample encode the same CDR3. CDR1 and CDR2 (germline): LGHNT, FRNRAP. Trimming took off 6 bases at V and 0 bases at J, with 6 bases between the two ends. CDR3 length: 12 amino acids. Profiling relied on immunoSEQ multiplex PCR, and the TCRdb table lists in-frame clones only, not all of them. The sample yields 200,000 to 250,000 clones, roughly 88% seen once. The entry originates in a study of blood T cell repertoires in COVID-19. The TCR sequence derives from a man between 18 and 29 years old with active or convalescent COVID-19. The sequencing input was peripheral blood. The chain links TRBV12-5 to TRBJ2-7, with D hard to call. The chain's CDR3 is CASGLDSYEQYF. For the CDR3, the DNA is TGTGCTAGTGGCCTAGACTCCTACGAGCAGTACTTC.